The TCR beta chain under discussion was sequenced for a study of cytomegalovirus exposure and HLA in healthy donors. Trimming took 5 bases from V and 0 from J, leaving 14 bases between them. The CDR3 consists of 15 residues. Germline V lookup: CDR1 SEHNR, CDR2 FQNEAQ (reference sequence). Primers for the PCR totalled 60 Vbeta and 13 Jbeta. Assay: immunoSEQ multiplex PCR; the TCRdb copy retains only in-frame clones and omits some. Here the sample spans more than 100,000 clones, 60% to 85% being singletons. V usage is TRBV7-9 and J usage is TRBJ2-7; possibly TRBD1 for D (6 bases). This receptor was identified in a woman aged 40 to 50 in good health and CMV-seropositive. The specimen was PBMCs. The DNA of the CDR3 is TGTGCCAGCAGCGCCGCAGGGGCCAGCTCCTACGAGCAGTACTTC. As protein: CASSAAGASSYEQYF. The variable domain in full, with the rest retrieved from reference TRBV7-9 and TRBJ2-7, is DTGVSQNPRHKITKRGQNVTFRCDPISEHNRLYWYRQTLGQGPEFLTYFQNEAQLEKSRLLSDRFSAERPKGSFSTLEIQRTEQGDSAMYLCASSAAGASSYEQYFGPGTRLTVT.